The rows below give T cell receptor beta chains drawn from one sample of a study of blood T cell repertoires in COVID-19. Assay used: immunoSEQ multiplex PCR; TCRdb lists only in-frame clones, some missing. The sample carries over 90,000 clones, about nine tenths recorded once. Sequenced: peripheral blood. The source of these receptors is a man over 45 with acute or convalescent COVID-19. Each CDR3 is given with its conserved first and last residue. A D gene is named only where the DNA matches it firmly. Part of the rows lack a size; the others show once, few, many or a class for expanded clones.

j_call v_call clone_size d_call cdr3_nt cdr3_aa
TRBJ2-3 TRBV5-1 NA NA TGCGCCAGCAGCTTGGTTGGGGGCTCCGATACGCAGTATTTT CASSLVGGSDTQYF
TRBJ2-1 TRBV7-8 NA NA TGTGCCAGCAGCTTAGGGCGGTCCAATGAGCAGTTCTTC CASSLGRSNEQFF
TRBJ2-1 TRBV18 NA TRBD2 TGTGCCAGCTCACCACCCGCTAGCGGGAGGAATGAGCAGTTCTTC CASSPPASGRNEQFF
TRBJ2-5 TRBV5-4 NA TRBD1 TGTGCCAGCAGCTGGACAGGGTCCGTGGAGACCCAGTACTTC CASSWTGSVETQYF
TRBJ1-1 TRBV7-9 NA NA NA CASRYFGDNTEAFF
TRBJ2-7 TRBV7-9 NA NA TGTGCCAGCAGCCCCCGGGGGACCATAGCCTACGAGCAGTACTTC CASSPRGTIAYEQYF
TRBJ2-7 TRBV6-5 NA TRBD1 TGTGCCAGCAGCCCCGGGACAGGGATATACGAGCAGTACTTC CASSPGTGIYEQYF
TRBJ2-3 TRBV25-1 NA NA TGTGCCAGCTCTACCCGGGCTAGCAGCACAGATACGCAGTATTTT CASSTRASSTDTQYF
TRBJ2-5 TRBV7-2 NA TRBD1 TGTGCCAGCAGCCCCGCAGGGGGCACCCAAGAGACCCAGTACTTC CASSPAGGTQETQYF
TRBJ2-7 TRBV11-2 NA TRBD1 TGTGCCAGCAGCCACGGGAACGGACAGGAAGGATACGAGCAGTACTTC CASSHGNGQEGYEQYF
TRBJ2-5 TRBV19 NA TRBD2 TGTGCCAGTAGTATAGATCCCGGGACTAGCCAGTACTTC CASSIDPGTSQYF
TRBJ2-1 TRBV30 NA NA TGTGCCTGGAGTGTAGCGGGCTACAATGAGCAGTTCTTC CAWSVAGYNEQFF
TRBJ1-1 TRBV6-5 NA NA TGTGCCAGCAGAGCTGGGAGATTAAGCGAGACTGAAGCTTTCTTT CASRAGRLSETEAFF
TRBJ2-3 TRBV6-4 NA TRBD2 TGTGCCAGCATCCCCGGGACTAGCGGCGAGCAGACAGATACGCAGTATTTT CASIPGTSGEQTDTQYF
TRBJ1-5 TRBV5-1 NA NA TGCGCCAGCAGCTTGTCCGGGGGAGGGAATCAGCCCCAGCATTTT CASSLSGGGNQPQHF
TRBJ2-3 TRBV18 NA TRBD2 TGTGCCAGCTCACCTAGCGGGAGCCCAGATACGCAGTATTTT CASSPSGSPDTQYF
TRBJ2-6 TRBV2 NA TRBD1 TGTGCCAGCAGCGGGACAGGGAGTCTCTCTGGGGCCAACGTCCTGACTTTC CASSGTGSLSGANVLTF
TRBJ2-4 TRBV6-5 NA TRBD2 TGTGCCAGCAGTCGGACTAGCGGAAACATTCAGTACTTC CASSRTSGNIQYF
TRBJ1-6 TRBV5-1 NA NA TGCGCCAGCAGCTTGATCTCAGGGGTAGAATCACCCCTCCACTTT CASSLISGVESPLHF
TRBJ2-5 TRBV11-3 once TRBD1 TGTGCCAGCAGCTTAAAAGGGACAGGGGGCTCGGAGACCCAGTACTTC CASSLKGTGGSETQYF
TRBJ1-5 TRBV15 NA NA TGTGCCACCAGCAGTGTGGCAGGGGGCAATCAGCCCCAGCATTTT CATSSVAGGNQPQHF
TRBJ2-1 TRBV11-3 NA NA TGTGCCAGCAGCTTAGCGGGAGACTACAATGAGCAGTTCTTC CASSLAGDYNEQFF
TRBJ2-3 TRBV5-8 NA NA TGTGCCAGCAGCGTTCTACCGGGATGGAGCACAGATACGCAGTATTTT CASSVLPGWSTDTQYF
TRBJ2-7 TRBV6-2/TRBV6-3 once TRBD1 TGTGCCAGCAGTACCGCCGGGACAGGCTACTTC CASSTAGTGYF
TRBJ1-6 TRBV2 NA TRBD1 TGTGCCAGCAGTGGTGAGACAGGGCTAAATAATTCACCCCTCCACTTT CASSGETGLNNSPLHF
TRBJ2-3 TRBV3-1/TRBV3-2 NA NA TGTGCCAGCAGCCAAGATCCCAGGGGCGCGAGAGTACGTGACACAGATACGCAGTATTTT CASSQDPRGARVRDTDTQYF
TRBJ2-7 TRBV20-1 NA TRBD1 TGCAGTGCATTGGACAGGGATAAGATTCACTTC CSALDRDKIHF